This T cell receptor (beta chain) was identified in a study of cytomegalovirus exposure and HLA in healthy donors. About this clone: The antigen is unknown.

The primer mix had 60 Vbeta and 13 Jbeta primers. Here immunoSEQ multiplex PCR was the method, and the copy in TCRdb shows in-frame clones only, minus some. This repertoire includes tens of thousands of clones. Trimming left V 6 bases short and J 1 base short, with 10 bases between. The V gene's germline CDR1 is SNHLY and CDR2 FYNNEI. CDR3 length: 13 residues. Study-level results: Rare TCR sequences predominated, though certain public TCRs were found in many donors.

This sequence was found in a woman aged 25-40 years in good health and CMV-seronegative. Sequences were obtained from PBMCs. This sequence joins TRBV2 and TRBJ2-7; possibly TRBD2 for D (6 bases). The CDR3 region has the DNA TGTGCCAGCAGGGCCGGGACTTCCTACGAGCAGTACTTC. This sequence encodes CASRAGTSYEQYF.